The 25 T cell receptor beta chains in this list originate from one sample, sequenced in a study of beta chain features in type 1 diabetes (dated by TCRdb to 2016 to 2019). Libraries were built with the immunoSEQ multiplex PCR assay. The entire isolated RNA was reverse transcribed using the High Capacity cDNA Reverse Transcription Kit, and thus expressed TCRB transcripts were sequenced. TCRdb took over this immuneACCESS table, retaining in-frame rearrangements with V and J assigned. Such tables are incomplete; in checked studies, under half of the missing clones stem from an unresolved V gene, and the remainder is unexplained. Within this sample are over 15,000 clones, with about 50% of them counted one time only. 0.43% of the sample goes to the ten largest clones. Sequenced input: stem cell memory CD4+ T cells from blood. The sample's cell subset or site label, decoded: stem cell-like memory CD4+ T cells. These TCRs come from a man aged 18 to 30 in good health.

This chain joins TRBV2 and TRBJ2-7; D gene uncertain. Germline CDR1 SNHLY, CDR2 FYNNEI. This CDR3 contains 10 residues. Trimming removed 4 bases from V and 4 bases from J, with 2 bases in between. The CDR3 sequence: CASSAYEQYF. The CDR3 nucleotides are TGTGCCAGCAGTGCTTACGAGCAGTACTTC. The complete variable domain, with remaining parts taken from reference TRBV2 and TRBJ2-7, reads EPEVTQTPSHQVTQMGQEVILRCVPISNHLYFYWYRQILGQKVEFLVSFYNNEISEKSEIFDDQFSVERPDGSNFTLKIRSTKLEDSAMYFCASSAYEQYFGPGTRLTVT.

This chain joins TRBV7-2 and TRBJ2-1; possibly TRBD2 for D (5 bases). In germline, CDR1 is SGHTA, CDR2 FQGNSA. Trimming pared 4 bases from V and 3 bases from J, leaving 10 bases between. The CDR3 length is 14 residues. CDR3 residues: CASSSQTNYNEQFF. The CDR3 nucleotides are TGTGCCAGCAGCTCCCAGACTAACTACAATGAGCAGTTCTTC.

The rearrangement uses TRBV14 and TRBJ1-4; 8 bases align to TRBD1. This CDR3 region has 14 residues. The ends lost 5 bases at V and 7 bases at J; junction bases unmatched: 6. CDR1 is SGHDN, CDR2 FVKESK, per germline. This CDR3 reads CASSRRTGREKLFF. CDR3 nucleotide sequence: TGTGCCAGCAGCAGAAGGACAGGGCGTGAAAAACTGTTTTTT.

This clone was counted only a few times. The V call is TRBV7-6, the J call TRBJ2-5; 9 bases are a match to TRBD2. V lost 4 bases and J lost 4; bases outside the gene matches: 7. This CDR3 is built from 15 residues. Germline V gives CDR1 SGHVS, CDR2 FNYEAQ. This CDR3 reads CASSSRPAGGETQYF. The CDR3 DNA sequence: TGTGCCAGCAGCTCACGTCCAGCGGGGGGAGAGACCCAGTACTTC.

The chain carries TRBV19 and TRBJ2-7, with D uncertain. The CDR3 is 14 residues long. Trimming cost V 1 base and J 0 bases, with 7 bases left between them. Germline V gene data show CDR1 as LNHDA and CDR2 as SQIVND (reference sequence). This CDR3 is CASSIVADSYEQYF. CDR3 nucleotide sequence: TGTGCCAGTAGTATAGTTGCGGACTCCTACGAGCAGTACTTC.

This chain links TRBV7-2 with TRBJ2-7, with 12 bases fitting TRBD1. V gave up 2 bases and J gave up 5 bases; unmatched junction bases: 4. The CDR3 loop spans 15 amino acids. Germline values: CDR1 SGHTA, CDR2 FQGNSA. Written as DNA, the CDR3 is TGTGCCAGCAGCTTAAGGGGGGACAGGGGGCACGAGCAGTACTTC. This translates into CASSLRGDRGHEQYF.

The chain couples TRBV5-1 to TRBJ2-7; D is possibly TRBD1 (6 bases). Germline V CDR1 and CDR2: SGHRS, YFSETQ. The CDR3 consists of 14 residues. Trimming left V 4 bases short and J 6 bases short, with 17 bases between. CDR3 coding DNA: TGCGCCAGCAGCGGAACAGGGTCAGTGGCCGAGCAGTACTTC. Translating it yields CASSGTGSVAEQYF.

The chain is built from TRBV4-1 and TRBJ2-1; no reliable D call. This CDR3 comprises 16 residues. Germline lookup yields CDR1 MGHRA and CDR2 YSYEKL. V dropped 4 bases and J dropped 0 bases, with 13 bases sitting between them. CDR3 loop: CASSLASISSYNEQFF. In nucleotides, the CDR3 is TGCGCCAGCAGCCTTGCATCGATTAGCTCCTACAATGAGCAGTTCTTC.

This clone has more than one count but fewer than ten. The DNA is left out, because the CDR3 cannot be placed on it with certainty; the CDR3 is given as TCRdb lists it. The chain joins TRBV19 to TRBJ1-5; the table's TRBD1 call for D was not verified on the DNA. Per germline, CDR1 LNHDA and CDR2 SQIVND (reference sequence). The CDR3 is made up of 15 amino acids, end residues included. The CDR3 is CASSMFLVGTGAISF.

This chain uses TRBV6-5 with TRBJ1-1; 7 nucleotides match TRBD1. Trimming removed 6 bases from V and 8 bases from J; junction bases left unmatched: 9. CDR3 length: 13 residues. In germline, CDR1 is MNHEY, CDR2 SVGAGI. As DNA, the CDR3 is TGTGCCAGCAGCGTACGACAGGGAACGGAAGCTTTCTTT. Amino acid sequence: CASSVRQGTEAFF.

The gene calls are TRBV30 and TRBJ2-1; 11 bases agree with TRBD1. Germline V gene data show CDR1 as GTSNPN and CDR2 as SVGIG (reference sequence). The trim removed 8 bases at V and 8 bases at J, leaving 11 bases unmatched. CDR3 size: 14 residues. As DNA, the CDR3 is TGTGCCCAGAGTCTTGGGACAGGGGGTCATGAGCAGTTCTTC. This translates into CAQSLGTGGHEQFF.

The J gene is TRBJ1-2, the V gene TRBV7-2; 7 bases line up with TRBD1. This CDR3 has 14 residues. CDR1 is SGHTA, CDR2 FQGNSA, per germline. V dropped 2 bases and J dropped 4; count of bases not matched to a gene: 4. The CDR3 bases are TGTGCCAGCAGCTTAAAGGGGGCGGGCTATGGCTACACCTTC. Protein sequence: CASSLKGAGYGYTF.

The chain combines TRBV7-3 with TRBJ2-3, with D hard to call. The CDR3 sequence is 13 residues long. V was pared by 0 bases and J by 6 bases, with 7 bases between. The V gene's germline CDR1 is SGHTA and CDR2 FQGTGA. This CDR3 is CASSLTPADTQYF. The DNA for the CDR3 is TGTGCCAGCAGCTTAACCCCAGCGGATACGCAGTATTTT.

This clone was picked up a small number of times. DNA for the CDR3: TGTGCCAGCAGCCCCCGACAGTATCAAGAGACCCAGTACTTC. Its protein product is CASSPRQYQETQYF. The chain uses TRBV11-1 and TRBJ2-5; the D gene is possibly TRBD1 (5 bases). From germline, CDR1 is SGHAT and CDR2 FQDESV (reference sequence). The CDR3 is made up of 14 amino acids. V lost 5 bases to trimming and J lost 2 bases, with 12 bases between them. Filled out from reference TRBV11-1 and TRBJ2-5, the complete variable domain reads EAEVAQSPRYKITEKSQAVAFWCDPISGHATLYWYRQILGQGPELLVQFQDESVVDDSQLPKDRFSAERLKGVDSTLKIQPAELGDSAMYLCASSPRQYQETQYFGPGTRLLVL.

The chain is built from TRBV9 and TRBJ2-7; 10 positions agree with TRBD1. CDR3 size: 15 residues. From germline, CDR1 is SGDLS and CDR2 YYNGEE. Trimming cost V 0 bases and J 4 bases; bases outside gene matches: 4. CDR3 bases: TGTGCCAGCAGCGTAGTAGGGACAGGGGCTTACGAGCAGTACTTC. This gives the protein CASSVVGTGAYEQYF. Looking up the rest from reference TRBV9 and TRBJ2-7 gives the full variable domain: DSGVTQTPKHLITATGQRVTLRCSPRSGDLSVYWYQQSLDQGLQFLIQYYNGEERAKGNILERFSAQQFPDLHSELNLSSLELGDSALYFCASSVVGTGAYEQYFGPGTRLTVT.

This clone has a handful of counts. The V and J genes are TRBV7-2 and TRBJ2-7; 10 bases line up with TRBD2. This CDR3 contains 16 residues. CDR1 and CDR2 from the germline V gene are SGHTA and FQGNSA. V lost 1 base, J lost 3 bases, and 6 bases stayed unmatched. CDR3 loop: CASSLGGSGGIYEQYF. CDR3 DNA sequence: TGTGCCAGCAGCTTAGGAGGTAGCGGGGGGATCTACGAGCAGTACTTC.

This clone is a singleton in its sample. Here the CDR3 reads CASSPRGRTDTQYF. The DNA of the CDR3 is TGTGCCAGCAGCCCCAGAGGGCGCACAGATACGCAGTATTTT. This chain uses TRBV9 with TRBJ2-3, with TRBD2 as a possible D gene (5 bases). Between the trimmed V and J ends, which lost 4 bases and 1 base, there was a span of 10 bases. The germline V gene encodes CDR1 SGDLS and CDR2 YYNGEE. The CDR3 is made up of 14 amino acids.

The V gene is TRBV27, the J gene TRBJ2-5; TRBD2 agrees at 11 bases. The germline V gene has CDR1 MNHEY and CDR2 SMNVEV (reference sequence). The V segment lost 2 bases and the J segment 11 bases; nucleotides outside the gene matches: 10. CDR3 length: 15 amino acids. CDR3 residues: CASSLVTSGVREQYF. The DNA of the CDR3 is TGTGCCAGCAGTTTAGTGACTAGCGGGGTGAGGGAGCAGTACTTC.

The chain has TRBV11-2 and TRBJ2-7, with D unresolved. This CDR3 is 17 amino acids long. The germline V and J ends were trimmed by 5 bases and 2 bases, with 22 bases remaining between them. The germline V gene has CDR1 SGHAT and CDR2 FQNNGV. The CDR3 protein is CASSPLLAPRVTYEQYF. CDR3 DNA sequence: TGTGCCAGCAGCCCCCTTCTTGCGCCACGAGTCACCTACGAGCAGTACTTC.

The chain carries TRBV28 and TRBJ2-3; 11 bases are a match to TRBD2. CDR1 is MDHEN, CDR2 SYDVKM, per germline. The trim removed 8 bases at V and 4 bases at J, leaving 5 bases unmatched. CDR3 size: 14 residues. The DNA of the CDR3 is TGTGCCAGCGGTAGCGGGGGGGCCGCAGATACGCAGTATTTT. It is translated as CASGSGGAADTQYF.

There are a few counts of this clone. The J gene is TRBJ1-6, the V gene TRBV27; the match to TRBD1 covers 7 bases. Germline V gene sequence: CDR1 MNHEY, CDR2 SMNVEV (reference sequence). V lost 5 bases to trimming and J lost 7 bases; unmatched junction nucleotides: 8. The CDR3 totals 15 residues. The CDR3 DNA reads TGTGCCAGCAGTCCGGTGGGACAGATCAATTCACCCCTCCACTTT. It specifies CASSPVGQINSPLHF.

The chain couples TRBV5-5 to TRBJ2-2; D uncertain. Germline V gene lookup returns CDR1 SGHKS and CDR2 YYEKEE (reference sequence). This CDR3 is built from 16 residues. With 0 bases removed from V and 2 bases from J, the gap between germline ends came to 11 bases. The CDR3 DNA sequence: TGTGCCAGCAGCTTGGGACAACCGCTCAACACCGGGGAGCTGTTTTTT. It is translated as CASSLGQPLNTGELFF.

This clone appeared a few times. The J gene is TRBJ1-2, the V gene TRBV7-2, with D possibly being TRBD1 (5 bases). CDR1 is SGHTA, CDR2 FQGNSA, per germline. This CDR3 is built from 15 residues. Trimming stripped 5 bases from V and 2 bases from J, with 15 bases between. CDR3 bases: TGTGCCAGCAGCCGCGGAGGGGCAGAGAACTATGGCTACACCTTC. Translating it yields CASSRGGAENYGYTF.

J is TRBJ1-2 and V is TRBV27, with D tentatively TRBD1 (6 bases). Trimming took off 2 bases at V and 4 bases at J, with 11 bases between the two ends. Per germline, CDR1 MNHEY and CDR2 SMNVEV (reference sequence). The CDR3 has 14 residues. The CDR3 region has the DNA TGTGCCAGCAGTTTAGGCAGGGGCGGCTATGGCTACACCTTC. It specifies CASSLGRGGYGYTF.

The chain is built from TRBV30 and TRBJ2-2, with D unclear. From germline, CDR1 is GTSNPN and CDR2 SVGIG (reference sequence). Between the trimmed V and J ends, which lost 1 base and 7 bases, there was a span of 4 bases. The length of the CDR3 is 11 residues. The CDR3 region is CAWSGVGELFF. The DNA of the CDR3 is TGTGCCTGGAGTGGCGTCGGGGAGCTGTTTTTT. Together with reference TRBV30 and TRBJ2-2, the CDR3 gives the full variable domain: SQTIHQWPATLVQPVGSPLSLECTVEGTSNPNLYWYRQAAGRGLQLLFYSVGIGQISSEVPQNLSASRPQDRQFILSSKKLLLSDSGFYLCAWSGVGELFFGEGSRLTVL.